Listed below are T cell receptor beta chains from one sample, sequenced in a study of CXCR3-negative and CXCR3-positive naive CD8 T cells. TCRdb processed the 5' RACE reads again and assigns one entry to each CDR3 protein, with no DNA. The data include 20,000 to 25,000 distinct CDR3 sequences; the top ten clones carry more than 15%. Sequencing used memory CD8+ T cells from blood. The source is a human donor in good health. Some clones in this sample may be carry-over from other donors' samples. Both conserved end residues are part of each CDR3. Size is omitted from some rows. Given values are once, few, many or a class for expanded clones.

clone_size j_call cdr3_length v_call cdr3_aa
NA TRBJ1-3 15 TRBV28 CASSLPPPSGNTIYF
NA TRBJ2-7 13 TRBV7-6 CASSPDGSYEQYF
NA TRBJ2-7 12 TRBV29-1 CSVRFQGYEQYF
medium-sized TRBJ2-1 12 TRBV29-1 CSVDGLANEQFF
NA TRBJ2-1 16 TRBV5-5 CASSLSPGGAGNEQFF
NA TRBJ2-1 15 TRBV7-3 CASSSRDRLYNEQFF
NA TRBJ2-7 12 TRBV29-1 CSATSGNGEQYF
NA TRBJ1-5 15 TRBV21-1 CASSLGQHSNQPQHF
NA TRBJ2-5 15 TRBV6-1 CASSPPPTGVETQYF
NA TRBJ2-7 11 TRBV7-9 CASRSMGEQYF
NA TRBJ2-1 14 TRBV9 CASSPMGAGDEQFF
NA TRBJ2-5 13 TRBV28 CASSLGQEETQYF
NA TRBJ2-5 14 TRBV6-5 CASYSGSNGETQYF
NA TRBJ2-1 15 TRBV6-5 CASSGTSGGAREQFF
NA TRBJ2-7 19 TRBV29-1 CSVEDLVFQKGTVTYEQYF
NA TRBJ1-4 14 TRBV20-1 CSARDGTTNEKLFF
NA TRBJ2-5 14 TRBV13 CASSSTGGQETQYF
NA TRBJ2-7 12 TRBV15 CATSTPSYEQYF
NA TRBJ1-3 18 TRBV28 CASLGIGTDPNFGNTIYF
NA TRBJ2-2 14 TRBV14 CASSLVFGTGELFF
NA TRBJ2-3 18 TRBV20-1 CSARGWPSGGSRTDTQYF
NA TRBJ1-1 13 TRBV7-9 CASSSVLNTEAFF
NA TRBJ2-7 15 TRBV4-1 CASSQPGTRSYEQYF
NA TRBJ1-6 16 TRBV28 CASSLSAGLDNSPLHF
NA TRBJ2-5 16 TRBV5-1 CASRYSGGASIETQYF
medium-sized TRBJ1-1 16 TRBV7-9 CASSSLSGTGGTEAFF
NA TRBJ2-7 14 TRBV20-1 CSARSRQRDYEQYF
NA TRBJ2-2 15 TRBV29-1 CSVELRDANTGELFF
NA TRBJ1-2 14 TRBV7-2 CASSLVTADYGYTF
NA TRBJ2-7 11 TRBV29-1 CSVEDGQGKDF
NA TRBJ2-3 15 TRBV5-1 CASSSWGSSTDTQYF